These 23 T cell receptor beta chains were all obtained from the same sample, sequenced in a study of cytomegalovirus exposure and HLA in healthy donors. Use of 60 Vbeta and 13 Jbeta primers characterized the PCR. The assay was immunoSEQ multiplex PCR, and TCRdb's table has in-frame clones only and misses some. The sample lists roughly 84,000 clones, 60% to 85% seen once, with less than 7% in the top ten. The sample taken for sequencing was PBMCs. The receptor source for this set is a male donor in good health and CMV-seropositive.

This clone appeared a few times. The V and J genes are TRBV18 and TRBJ2-7; 15 bases agree with TRBD2. V was pared by 0 bases and J by 5 bases, with 2 bases of the junction left unmatched. In germline, CDR1 is KGHSH, CDR2 LQKENI. This CDR3 is 16 amino acids long. The CDR3 DNA reads as TGTGCCAGCTCACCACCGGGACTAGCGGGAGGAAACGAGCAGTACTTC. Its translation is CASSPPGLAGGNEQYF.

V usage is TRBV30 and J usage is TRBJ2-1; a weak D match, TRBD2 (6 bases). V dropped 2 bases and J dropped 9 bases, with 11 bases sitting between them. The CDR3 is made up of 12 amino acids. CDR1 is GTSNPN and CDR2 is SVGIG in the germline V gene (reference sequence). This CDR3 reads CAWSQREREQFF. CDR3 sequence (DNA): TGTGCCTGGAGTCAACGGGAGCGTGAGCAGTTCTTC.

The chain has TRBV15 and TRBJ2-5; 10 nucleotides match TRBD2. The J call may be incorrect, as the DNA end agrees better with TRBJ2-7. From germline, CDR1 is LNHNV and CDR2 YYDKDF (reference sequence). The CDR3 has 15 residues. The CDR3 DNA reads as TGTGCCACCAGCAGGGCCGGGACTAGCGCCCACGAGCAGTACTTC. It yields the protein CATSRAGTSAHEQYF.

The chain employs TRBV6-6 and TRBJ2-7; the match to TRBD1 covers 9 bases. The V segment lost 2 bases and the J segment 2 bases; nucleotides outside the gene matches: 4. Germline CDR1 MNHNY, CDR2 SVGAGI (reference sequence). There are 15 residues in the CDR3. CDR3 in DNA: TGTGCCAGCAGTTACGGGGACAGGGAAGCCTACGAGCAGTACTTC. This translates into CASSYGDREAYEQYF.

V and J are TRBV6-6 and TRBJ2-5; D gene ambiguous. The end of the DNA fits TRBJ2-7 better, so the J call may be wrong. The CDR3 length is 12 residues. The germline V gene encodes CDR1 MNHNY and CDR2 SVGAGI (reference sequence). The CDR3 nucleotides read TGTGCCAGCAGTTACCGGGTCCACGAGCAGTACTTC. Translation: CASSYRVHEQYF.

The chain is built from TRBV7-8 and TRBJ1-6, with 7 nucleotides matching TRBD1. Germline CDR1 SGHVS, CDR2 FQNEAQ. Trimming cost V 1 base and J 10 bases; bases outside gene matches: 7. The CDR3 sequence is 15 residues long. The CDR3 is CASSLGGQSASPLHF. CDR3 nucleotide sequence: TGTGCCAGCAGCTTAGGGGGACAGTCAGCGTCACCCCTCCACTTT.

J is TRBJ2-3 and V is TRBV28; tentatively, D is TRBD2 (6 bases). The germline V gene encodes CDR1 MDHEN and CDR2 SYDVKM. This CDR3 is built from 16 residues. V dropped 8 bases and J dropped 8 bases, with 26 bases sitting between them. The CDR3 here is CASGTGLPSVPGTQYF. CDR3 DNA: TGTGCCAGCGGAACGGGACTCCCCTCGGTGCCGGGTACGCAGTATTTT.

This clone was picked up a small number of times. V usage is TRBV23-1 and J usage is TRBJ1-6, with D tentatively TRBD1 (6 bases). TRBV23-1 is identified as an open reading frame with a role that is uncertain. Deletions cut 3 bases from V and 9 bases from J, with 15 bases between. The CDR3 has 15 amino acids. CDR3 coding DNA: TGCGCCAGCAGTCATCACAGGGATCTGAGTTCACCCCTCCACTTT. Translated: CASSHHRDLSSPLHF.

This clone occurred once. The J gene is TRBJ1-1, the V gene TRBV19, with D unclear. The V end lost 3 bases, the J end lost 0 bases, and 8 bases lay between the germline ends. Germline CDR1 and CDR2: LNHDA and SQIVND (reference sequence). This CDR3 region has 14 residues. The CDR3 here is CASSMPVMNTEAFF. CDR3 DNA: TGTGCCAGTAGTATGCCAGTCATGAACACTGAAGCTTTCTTT.

The J gene is TRBJ1-2, the V gene TRBV11-3, with unresolved D. Germline lookup yields CDR1 SGHNT and CDR2 YENEEA. V was pared by 5 bases and J by 2 bases, with 9 bases between. This CDR3 is 13 amino acids long. In nucleotides, the CDR3 is TGTGCCAGCAGCCTGGGAGGAAACTATGGCTACACCTTC. As protein: CASSLGGNYGYTF.

The chain uses TRBV6-4 and TRBJ2-1; D unclear. This CDR3 region has 13 residues. Looked up from germline, CDR1 is MRHNA and CDR2 is SNTAGT. The V end was cut by 0 bases, the J end by 11 bases, with 11 bases between. In nucleotides, the CDR3 is TGTGCCAGCAGTGACTCAACAGCACCCAAGCAGTTCTTC. Translation: CASSDSTAPKQFF.

The chain uses TRBV19 and TRBJ1-2; 11 nucleotides align to TRBD1. CDR1 and CDR2 from the germline V gene are LNHDA and SQIVND (reference sequence). The CDR3 runs 15 residues. Losses at the gene ends were 7 bases for V and 8 bases for J; bases not matched to a gene: 12. The CDR3 spells CASTRVGQGANGYTF. In DNA form, the CDR3 reads TGTGCCAGTACTCGGGTCGGACAGGGGGCTAACGGCTACACCTTC.

V is TRBV6-4 and J is TRBJ2-5, with 7 bases aligning to TRBD2. The CDR3 spans 15 residues. Germline V gene sequence: CDR1 MRHNA, CDR2 SNTAGT. V shed 6 bases, J shed 1 base, and the junction held 8 bases outside the gene matches. The CDR3 nucleotides are TGTGCCAGCAGCAGAGAGGGAGGGTTCCAAGAGACCCAGTACTTC. It codes for CASSREGGFQETQYF.

The J gene is TRBJ1-2, the V gene TRBV28; 7 nucleotides match TRBD1. Trimming took 4 bases from V and 6 from J; bases not matched to a gene: 8. The CDR3 has 14 amino acids. CDR1 is MDHEN, CDR2 SYDVKM, per germline. This CDR3 is CASSYPDRVDGYTF. The CDR3 bases are TGTGCCAGCAGTTACCCAGACAGGGTGGATGGCTACACCTTC.

This chain uses TRBV29-1 with TRBJ1-1; D gene uncertain. This CDR3 spans 12 amino acids. Germline V gives CDR1 SQVTM, CDR2 ANQGSEA. With 1 base removed from V and 5 bases from J, the gap between germline ends came to 8 bases. The CDR3, as DNA: TGCAGCGTTGAAGTCATACAGACTGAAGCTTTCTTT. As protein: CSVEVIQTEAFF.

The chain links TRBV5-4 to TRBJ2-7, with 9 bases lining up with TRBD1. Germline V gives CDR1 SGHNT, CDR2 YYREEE (reference sequence). V gave up 0 bases and J gave up 7 bases; unmatched junction bases: 8. The CDR3 is 15 residues long. CDR3 coding DNA: TGTGCCAGCAGCTTGGGGGGGACAGGGAGTATAGAGCAGTACTTC. Amino acids: CASSLGGTGSIEQYF.

This rearrangement joins TRBV28 to TRBJ2-3; D may be TRBD2 (7 bases). Germline assignment: CDR1 MDHEN and CDR2 SYDVKM. With 6 bases removed from V and 6 bases from J, the gap between germline ends came to 19 bases. The CDR3 runs 15 residues. This chain's CDR3 is CASRFSGGRSDTQYF. The CDR3 DNA reads TGTGCCAGCAGGTTTTCGGGGGGCCGGTCGGATACGCAGTATTTT.

This clone showed up just a few times. The gene calls are TRBV7-9 and TRBJ1-1; TRBD1 is a possible D gene (5 bases). Germline V gene lookup returns CDR1 SEHNR and CDR2 FQNEAQ (reference sequence). The V end lost 1 base, the J end lost 0 bases, and 9 bases lay between the germline ends. The CDR3 is 15 amino acids. The CDR3 here is CASSLGGRLNTEAFF. DNA for the CDR3: TGTGCCAGCAGCTTAGGGGGCAGATTGAACACTGAAGCTTTCTTT.

In this sample, this clone turned up a few times. The chain links TRBV4-3 to TRBJ1-3; D not resolved. With 4 bases removed from V and 5 bases from J, the gap between germline ends came to 15 bases. The CDR3 has 15 amino acids. CDR1 is LGHNA, CDR2 YSLEER, per germline. The CDR3 is CASSPDRDPRNTIYF. CDR3 DNA sequence: TGCGCCAGCAGCCCAGACCGGGATCCTCGAAACACCATATATTTT.

This sequence joins TRBV5-1 and TRBJ1-4; TRBD1 might be the D (5 bases). V was pared by 0 bases and J by 8 bases, with 11 bases between. The CDR3 runs to 14 residues. The V gene's germline CDR1 is SGHRS and CDR2 YFSETQ. CDR3 region: CASSLGRVGEKLFF. The CDR3 nucleotides read TGCGCCAGCAGCTTGGGCAGGGTAGGCGAAAAACTGTTTTTT.

This clone was seen more than once but under ten times. The rearrangement joins TRBV7-9 to TRBJ1-4; 8 positions agree with TRBD1. With V trimmed by 5 bases and J by 2 bases, 4 bases remained unmatched. The germline V gene encodes CDR1 SEHNR and CDR2 FQNEAQ (reference sequence). This CDR3 is 15 amino acids long. CDR3 sequence: CASSPGQGTNEKLFF. CDR3 bases: TGTGCCAGCAGCCCCGGACAGGGCACTAATGAAAAACTGTTTTTT.

The CDR3 sequence is CASSQNRGGEETQYF. CDR3 bases: TGCGCCAGCAGCCAAAACAGAGGGGGGGAAGAGACCCAGTACTTC. The gene calls are TRBV4-1 and TRBJ2-5; the D gene is possibly TRBD2 (7 bases). The CDR3 extends over 15 amino acids. CDR1 is MGHRA and CDR2 is YSYEKL in the germline V gene. Trimming cost V 2 bases and J 3 bases, with 13 bases left between them.

The gene calls are TRBV5-4 and TRBJ2-5, with D tentatively TRBD2 (6 bases). This CDR3 contains 14 residues. The V end lost 4 bases, the J end lost 4 bases, and 14 bases lay between the germline ends. Germline V gene sequence: CDR1 SGHNT, CDR2 YYREEE (reference sequence). In DNA, the CDR3 is TGTGCCAGCAGCGACCGATTGGGAGGAGAGACCCAGTACTTC. Translated: CASSDRLGGETQYF.